This T cell receptor beta chain appears in the sequencing data of a study of sequential checkpoint blockade in melanoma. Study-wide context: Arm A got nivolumab then ipilimumab; arm B the reverse, 1:1. Around 21 patients had tumor biopsies before treatment and at week 13.

A word on this clone: What it binds is unknown.

Study results and caveats: Tumor T-cell fraction and clonality correlated with PD-L1 and CD8+ counts.

This sample's treatment: randomized to nivolumab then ipilimumab (arm A) or the reverse (arm B). Patients had received no earlier DNA-damaging chemotherapy. V was pared by 3 bases and J by 7 bases, with 12 bases between. The CDR3 is 13 residues long. Germline-derived CDR1 and CDR2 are LNHDA and SQIVND (reference sequence). This table comes from immunoSEQ multiplex PCR, and its TCRdb copy is limited to in-frame clones, with some not included. The table has roughly 2,000 clones, 17% seen once. This TCR was sampled from a human donor with melanoma. Sequenced here: tumor tissue (inferred from file names), sampled from a patient given nivolumab and ipilimumab in sequence. This chain connects TRBV19 to TRBJ1-1; D gene unclear. The CDR3 region is CASSMLGWVEAFF. In nucleotides, the CDR3 is TGTGCCAGTAGTATGTTAGGGTGGGTTGAAGCTTTCTTT.